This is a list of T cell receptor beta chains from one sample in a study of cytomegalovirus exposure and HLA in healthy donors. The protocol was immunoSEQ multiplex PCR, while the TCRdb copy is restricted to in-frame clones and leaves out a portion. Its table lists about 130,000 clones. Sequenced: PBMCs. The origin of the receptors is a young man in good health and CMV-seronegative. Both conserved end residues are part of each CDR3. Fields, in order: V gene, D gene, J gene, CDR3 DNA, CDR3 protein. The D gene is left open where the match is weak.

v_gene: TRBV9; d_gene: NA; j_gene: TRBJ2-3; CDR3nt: TGTGCCAGCAGCGTAGACTGGGGGGACCCGCAGTATTTT; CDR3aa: CASSVDWGDPQYF
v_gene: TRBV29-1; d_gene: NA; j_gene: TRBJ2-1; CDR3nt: TGCAGCGTTGGAAGCGCCGCGGGTGAGCAGTTCTTC; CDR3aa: CSVGSAAGEQFF
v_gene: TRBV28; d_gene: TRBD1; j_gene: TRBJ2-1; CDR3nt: TGTGCCAGCAGTTTCGGACAGGGCTCCTACAATGAGCAGTTCTTC; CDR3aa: CASSFGQGSYNEQFF
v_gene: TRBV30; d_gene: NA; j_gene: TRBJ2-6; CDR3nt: TGTGCCCACCGGAGTATTAGGGGGTCCGGGGCCAACGTCCTGACTTTC; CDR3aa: CAHRSIRGSGANVLTF
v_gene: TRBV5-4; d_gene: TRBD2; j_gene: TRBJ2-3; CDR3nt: TGTGCCAGCCAGGTAGAAGCGGGGAGCACAGATACGCAGTATTTT; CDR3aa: CASQVEAGSTDTQYF
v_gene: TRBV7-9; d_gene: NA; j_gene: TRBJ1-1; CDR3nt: TGTGCCAGCAGCGACGGGATTAACACTGAAGCTTTCTTT; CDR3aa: CASSDGINTEAFF
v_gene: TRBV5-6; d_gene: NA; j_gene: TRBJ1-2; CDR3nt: TGTGCCAGCAGCTTGGCCAACGGGGGAGGGCATGGCTACACCTTC; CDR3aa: CASSLANGGGHGYTF
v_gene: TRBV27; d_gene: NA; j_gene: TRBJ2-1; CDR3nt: TGTGCCAGCAGTTTACGGGAAGGGATGAATGAGCAGTTCTTC; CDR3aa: CASSLREGMNEQFF
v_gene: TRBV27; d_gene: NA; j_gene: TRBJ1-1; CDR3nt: TGTGCCAGCAGTTTATGGGCCGGGGATGAAGCTTTCTTT; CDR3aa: CASSLWAGDEAFF
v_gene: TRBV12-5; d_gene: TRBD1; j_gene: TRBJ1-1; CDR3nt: TGTGCTAGTGGTTTGGGACAGGGTACTGAAGCTTTCTTT; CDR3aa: CASGLGQGTEAFF
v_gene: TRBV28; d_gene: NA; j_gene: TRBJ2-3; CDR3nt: TGTGCCAGCAGCCCGAGGAGAGAACCCACAGATACGCAGTATTTT; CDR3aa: CASSPRREPTDTQYF
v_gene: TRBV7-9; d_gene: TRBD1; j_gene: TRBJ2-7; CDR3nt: TGTGCCAGCAGCCCCTTAACAGGGGGTGGCTCCTACGAGCAGTACTTC; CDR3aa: CASSPLTGGGSYEQYF